The subject of this entry is one T cell receptor beta chain. Residents of about two dozen US areas, aged about 18 to 89 years, made up the participants. Recovered participants had two consecutive negative NP/OP PCR tests, healthcare professional clearance, or symptom resolution. The data were taken from a study of blood T cell repertoires in COVID-19. Study-wide context: Some COVID-19 samples were acute and others convalescent; all came from the United States, Italy and Spain. Sources were T cells, B-cell-depleted T cells, or PBMCs; the material itself was cDNA or gDNA.

V lost 8 bases and J lost 0; bases outside the gene matches: 6. There are 15 residues in the CDR3. The table came from immunoSEQ multiplex PCR; TCRdb's copy has only in-frame clones and leaves some out. The top ten hold around 7% of the sample, which has 200,000 or so clones, roughly 84% seen once. The receptor was isolated from a man aged 40-50 years who had recovered from COVID-19. The chain couples TRBV23-1 to TRBJ2-3, with 9 bases aligning to TRBD2. TRBV23-1 is annotated as an ORF whose role is uncertain. The sequenced sample consisted of PBMCs or T cells enriched from blood (not recorded which). The DNA of the CDR3 is TGCGCCAGCGGGCTAGCGGGGACGAGCACAGATACGCAGTATTTT. Its protein is CASGLAGTSTDTQYF.